These 26 T cell receptor beta chains were all obtained from the same sample, sequenced in a study of shared clonotypes between healthy human individuals. The protocol was immunoSEQ multiplex PCR, while the TCRdb copy is restricted to in-frame clones and leaves out a portion. The sample includes some 2,000,000 clones, approximately 94% of them seen just once. The naive CD8 subset, CD45RO-negative cells positively selected for CCR7, excluded terminally differentiated effector memory CD45RA+ cells. The source material was naive CD8+ T cells sorted from blood. These receptors all come from a man younger than 30 in good health.

V usage is TRBV27 and J usage is TRBJ1-1; TRBD1 is a possible D gene (6 bases). The germline V gene encodes CDR1 MNHEY and CDR2 SMNVEV (reference sequence). This CDR3 has 15 residues. V was clipped by 5 bases and J by 5 bases, with 18 bases between them. The CDR3 region has the DNA TGTGCCAGCAGTCCGACAGGCCCTGGGGGAACTGAAGCTTTCTTT. Encoded protein: CASSPTGPGGTEAFF.

The chain joins TRBV7-9 to TRBJ2-7, with 9 nucleotides matching TRBD1. Trimming cost V 6 bases and J 4 bases; bases outside gene matches: 1. Germline V lookup: CDR1 SEHNR, CDR2 FQNEAQ (reference sequence). The CDR3 spans 12 residues. The chain's CDR3 is CASSDRGYEQYF. The CDR3 coding sequence is TGTGCCAGCAGTGACAGGGGGTACGAGCAGTACTTC.

This chain uses TRBV5-6 with TRBJ2-2, with 8 bases fitting TRBD2. Losses at the gene ends were 3 bases for V and 4 bases for J; bases not matched to a gene: 8. The CDR3 contains 16 residues. Germline V gives CDR1 SGHDT, CDR2 YYEEEE. The CDR3 is CASSWGSGMVTGELFF. The CDR3 DNA sequence: TGTGCCAGCAGCTGGGGTAGCGGGATGGTCACCGGGGAGCTGTTTTTT.

V gene TRBV2 combines with J gene TRBJ1-5; no definite D call. This CDR3 is built from 15 residues. The germline V gene encodes CDR1 SNHLY and CDR2 FYNNEI. With 1 base removed from V and 6 bases from J, the gap between germline ends came to 13 bases. The CDR3 region is CASSEGQAGGQPQHF. DNA of the CDR3: TGTGCCAGCAGTGAAGGCCAGGCAGGTGGTCAGCCCCAGCATTTT.

The rearrangement joins TRBV11-3 to TRBJ2-5, with D uncertain. Germline V gives CDR1 SGHNT, CDR2 YENEEA. The germline V and J ends were trimmed by 3 bases and 0 bases, with 5 bases remaining between them. This CDR3 has 13 amino acids. CDR3 sequence: CASSFENQETQYF. The CDR3 DNA sequence: TGTGCCAGCAGCTTCGAGAACCAAGAGACCCAGTACTTC.

About this clone: In the same sample, other DNA sequences code for this CDR3. This chain uses TRBV19 with TRBJ2-7, with D tentatively TRBD1 (5 bases). The germline gives CDR1 LNHDA, CDR2 SQIVND (reference sequence). V gave up 3 bases and J gave up 1 base, with 13 bases separating them. This CDR3 comprises 15 residues. The CDR3 protein is CASSISTVGSYEQYF. CDR3 DNA: TGTGCCAGTAGTATCTCGACAGTGGGGTCCTACGAGCAGTACTTC.

The chain carries TRBV5-8 and TRBJ1-5, with D unresolved. The CDR3 spans 15 residues. The V gene's germline CDR1 is SGHTS and CDR2 YDEGEE. V was clipped by 0 bases and J by 2 bases, with 9 bases between them. Here the CDR3 DNA reads TGTGCCAGCAGCTTGGGTCCAGGTGGCAATCAGCCCCAGCATTTT. Translation gives CASSLGPGGNQPQHF.

The sample holds one count of this clone. The sample holds other DNA sequences that translate to the same CDR3. This chain uses TRBV9 with TRBJ1-2; 8 bases agree with TRBD1. V lost 3 bases, J lost 5 bases, and 3 bases stayed unmatched. Germline V gene sequence: CDR1 SGDLS, CDR2 YYNGEE. This CDR3 has 13 amino acids. The CDR3 sequence is CASSGTGFYGYTF. DNA for the CDR3: TGTGCCAGCAGCGGGACAGGGTTTTATGGCTACACCTTC.

In regard to this clone: Other DNA sequences in the sample encode the same CDR3. This chain connects TRBV5-4 to TRBJ1-2; 8 bases agree with TRBD1. The trim removed 2 bases at V and 8 bases at J, leaving 5 bases unmatched. The CDR3 extends over 13 amino acids. Germline V gene lookup returns CDR1 SGHNT and CDR2 YYREEE (reference sequence). The CDR3 coding sequence is TGTGCCAGCAGCTTCCAGGGGGCGGACGGCTACACCTTC. Amino acids: CASSFQGADGYTF.

The chain couples TRBV10-1 to TRBJ2-2; D is unclear. The CDR3 extends over 15 amino acids. Per the germline V gene, CDR1 is WNHNN and CDR2 is SYGVQD (reference sequence). The germline V and J ends were trimmed by 5 bases and 6 bases, with 16 bases remaining between them. In DNA form, the CDR3 reads TGCGCCAGCAGTTTCTCTCGAGATTTCGCCGGGGAGCTGTTTTTT. Residues: CASSFSRDFAGELFF.

The chain joins TRBV5-5 to TRBJ1-6; TRBD1 aligns across 11 bases. Germline CDR1 and CDR2: SGHKS and YYEKEE (reference sequence). With 5 bases clipped from V and 9 bases from J, the junction kept 1 base outside the gene matches. This CDR3 contains 13 residues. In DNA form, the CDR3 reads TGTGCCAGCAGGGACAGGGGGCTTTCACCCCTCCACTTT. It encodes CASRDRGLSPLHF.

This clone was detected only once. Different DNA sequences within this sample yield the same CDR3. V and J are TRBV5-1 and TRBJ1-1, with D possibly TRBD1 on 6 matching bases. The CDR3 length is 14 residues. V lost 2 bases and J lost 4, with 12 bases in between. Germline CDR1 reads SGHRS; CDR2 reads YFSETQ. The DNA of the CDR3 is TGCGCCAGCAGCTTAGGGGGAGAGGGCACTGAAGCTTTCTTT. Protein product: CASSLGGEGTEAFF.

This rearrangement joins TRBV27 to TRBJ1-6, with unresolved D. Trimming pared 7 bases from V and 2 bases from J, leaving 12 bases between. The CDR3 contains 15 residues. The germline CDR1 and CDR2 sequences are MNHEY and SMNVEV (reference sequence). The CDR3 region is CASTARGAYNSPLHF. CDR3 in DNA: TGTGCCAGCACTGCTCGCGGCGCCTATAATTCACCCCTCCACTTT.

The CDR3 DNA sequence: TGTGCCAGCAGCCGAGGTTTGCCGGGTGGGTTGAACACTGAAGCTTTCTTT. Its protein is CASSRGLPGGLNTEAFF. V is TRBV7-6 and J is TRBJ1-1; D call uncertain. The CDR3 runs to 17 residues. Trimming shortened V by 5 bases and J by 0 bases, and 19 bases separated the two germline ends. The germline V gene has CDR1 SGHVS and CDR2 FNYEAQ.

This rearrangement joins TRBV5-4 to TRBJ2-5, with TRBD2 as a possible D gene (6 bases). The length of the CDR3 is 14 residues. The V end lost 4 bases, the J end lost 4 bases, and 14 bases lay between the germline ends. Per germline, CDR1 SGHNT and CDR2 YYREEE (reference sequence). CDR3 in DNA: TGTGCCAGCAGCCGAGGGGAGGACCTAGAGACCCAGTACTTC. Translating it yields CASSRGEDLETQYF.

The chain employs TRBV10-3 and TRBJ2-7, with TRBD1 as a possible D gene (5 bases). Germline V gene data show CDR1 as ENHRY and CDR2 as SYGVKD. V shed 0 bases and J shed 2 bases, with 11 bases lying between them. The CDR3 loop spans 15 amino acids. The CDR3 here is CAISESSDSTYEQYF. The CDR3 coding sequence is TGTGCCATCAGTGAGTCCAGCGACAGCACCTACGAGCAGTACTTC.

This rearrangement joins TRBV11-2 to TRBJ1-1; possible D gene TRBD1, 6 bases. Trimming took off 0 bases at V and 4 bases at J, with 12 bases between the two ends. CDR1 SGHAT and CDR2 FQNNGV come from the germline V gene. This CDR3 has 15 residues. CDR3 DNA: TGTGCCAGCAGCTTAGATTTGGGGGGGCCCACTGAAGCTTTCTTT. This codes for CASSLDLGGPTEAFF.

This chain uses TRBV4-3 with TRBJ2-1; 12 bases align to TRBD1. The CDR3 consists of 15 residues. CDR1 is LGHNA and CDR2 is YSLEER in the germline V gene. V was clipped by 4 bases and J by 6 bases; unmatched bases: 4. The CDR3 loop is CASSRGQGAANEQFF. The CDR3 bases are TGCGCCAGCAGCCGGGGACAGGGGGCTGCCAATGAGCAGTTCTTC.

The V gene is TRBV7-6, the J gene TRBJ1-2; perhaps TRBD1 as D (6 bases). In germline, CDR1 is SGHVS, CDR2 FNYEAQ. V lost 0 bases, J lost 0 bases, and 17 bases lay in between. The length of the CDR3 is 18 residues. In DNA form, the CDR3 reads TGTGCCAGCAGCTTAGCGGAGGGGGAGGGGCCCCCTAACTATGGCTACACCTTC. This encodes CASSLAEGEGPPNYGYTF.

Comments on this clone: In the same sample, other DNA sequences code for this CDR3. This chain connects TRBV30 to TRBJ1-4, with D hard to call. The germline gives CDR1 GTSNPN, CDR2 SVGIG (reference sequence). V lost 2 bases to trimming and J lost 7 bases, with 8 bases between them. The CDR3 contains 12 residues. The DNA of the CDR3 is TGTGCCTGGAGTCCCCTCGGTGAAAAACTGTTTTTT. Translated, it gives CAWSPLGEKLFF.

This clone was picked up one time. This chain joins TRBV13 and TRBJ2-3; TRBD2 might be the D (5 bases). Per germline, CDR1 PRHDT and CDR2 FYEKMQ (reference sequence). Trimming took off 5 bases at V and 0 bases at J, with 15 bases between the two ends. The CDR3 length is 16 residues. CDR3 sequence reads: CASSTRTSSSTDTQYF. DNA for the CDR3: TGTGCCAGCAGCACCCGGACTTCATCTAGCACAGATACGCAGTATTTT.

This chain joins TRBV6-5 and TRBJ2-7, with 8 bases identical to TRBD2. The CDR3 sequence is 15 residues long. From germline, CDR1 is MNHEY and CDR2 SVGAGI. J was trimmed by 3 bases and V by 5 bases; bases with no gene match: 9. The CDR3 bases are TGTGCCAGCAGTATGCATAGCGGGGAAGACTACGAGCAGTACTTC. Translation gives CASSMHSGEDYEQYF.

The chain joins TRBV6-1 to TRBJ2-7, with unresolved D. Germline V gives CDR1 MNHNS, CDR2 SASEGT. V lost 1 base and J 3 bases, leaving 10 bases between the germline ends. The CDR3 is made up of 14 amino acids. In DNA form, the CDR3 reads TGTGCCAGCAGTGAAGAGGACGTGCTCTACGAGCAGTACTTC. The encoded protein is CASSEEDVLYEQYF.

DNA of the CDR3: TGTGCCAGCAGCGCTCGGACTAGCGGAAGCACAGATACGCAGTATTTT. This sequence encodes CASSARTSGSTDTQYF. The chain joins TRBV7-9 to TRBJ2-3, with TRBD2 matching over 10 bases. This CDR3 is 16 amino acids long. Germline lookup yields CDR1 SEHNR and CDR2 FQNEAQ (reference sequence). V lost 5 bases and J lost 0; bases outside the gene matches: 5.

V gene TRBV29-1 combines with J gene TRBJ1-2, with D possibly matching TRBD1 (5 bases). CDR1 SQVTM and CDR2 ANQGSEA come from the germline V gene. The CDR3 runs to 14 residues. The V and J ends lost 7 bases and 2 bases respectively, with 17 bases between them. The CDR3 DNA reads as TGCAGCGCCCTAATCGCCGGGGCAAACTATGGCTACACCTTC. Amino acids: CSALIAGANYGYTF.

The genes are TRBV7-8 and TRBJ2-5; 7 nucleotides match TRBD1. The CDR3 is 14 residues long. V shed 2 bases, J shed 1 base, and the junction held 1 base outside the gene matches. The germline V gene has CDR1 SGHVS and CDR2 FQNEAQ. This CDR3 reads CASSLTGVQETQYF. CDR3 DNA: TGTGCCAGCAGCTTAACAGGGGTCCAAGAGACCCAGTACTTC.